The 31 T cell receptor beta chains in this list originate from one sample, sequenced in a study of long-term antiretroviral therapy in people with HIV (dated by TCRdb to 2022 to 2024). The immunoSEQ hsTCRB v3.0 assay was used at survey level resolution to sequence the TRB variable region. Drawn from immuneACCESS, this table holds only the in-frame rearrangements with V and J called that TCRdb kept. Clones are partly lost; checked studies trace under half to an unresolved V gene and leave the rest unexplained. For this sample the table gives about 17,000 clones, of which more than 75% were detected only once. The ten largest account for 9.5% to 15% of the sample. Sample: unsorted PBMCs, taken 6.9 years after starting antiretroviral therapy. The source is a man in his fifties or sixties with HIV.

This clone appeared a few times. This chain joins TRBV5-6 and TRBJ2-7; D remains unclear. Trimming removed 0 bases from V and 6 bases from J, with 10 bases in between. The V gene's germline CDR1 is SGHDT and CDR2 YYEEEE. The CDR3 extends over 13 amino acids. The CDR3 DNA sequence: TGTGCCAGCAGCTTGGTGCAGCGCGTCGAGCAGTACTTC. It translates to CASSLVQRVEQYF.

The genes are TRBV19 and TRBJ2-1; tentative D call: TRBD1 (5 bases). The germline V gene has CDR1 LNHDA and CDR2 SQIVND (reference sequence). CDR3 size: 15 residues. V lost 5 bases, J lost 8 bases, and 19 bases lay in between. Here the CDR3 DNA reads TGTGCCAGTAGTCCTCGACCAGGGAAAAGGGATGAGCAGTTCTTC. This gives the protein CASSPRPGKRDEQFF.

The gene calls are TRBV4-1 and TRBJ2-7, with D unclear. The germline V and J ends were trimmed by 1 base and 1 base, with 8 bases remaining between them. The CDR3 consists of 14 residues. Germline CDR1 reads MGHRA; CDR2 reads YSYEKL. CDR3 nucleotides: TGCGCCAGCAGCCAAGTACAGCTGTCCTACGAGCAGTACTTC. Residues: CASSQVQLSYEQYF.

This sequence joins TRBV2 and TRBJ2-7; no clear D gene. This CDR3 contains 14 residues. The germline V gene encodes CDR1 SNHLY and CDR2 FYNNEI. Trimming took 7 bases from V and 3 from J, leaving 16 bases between them. The CDR3 region is CASKMTSFVYEQYF. The CDR3 DNA reads TGTGCCAGCAAGATGACAAGCTTTGTCTACGAGCAGTACTTC.

The J gene is TRBJ2-1, the V gene TRBV7-2; D unresolved. The germline CDR1 and CDR2 sequences are SGHTA and FQGNSA. Trimming removed 5 bases at V and 9 bases at J, with 5 bases between. This CDR3 has 10 amino acids. The CDR3 here is CASSNREQFF. As DNA, the CDR3 is TGTGCCAGCAGCAACCGTGAGCAGTTCTTC.

The chain joins TRBV19 to TRBJ1-2; D uncertain. The CDR3 runs 13 residues. Per the germline V gene, CDR1 is LNHDA and CDR2 is SQIVND (reference sequence). Trimming left V 3 bases short and J 2 bases short, with 7 bases between. The CDR3 is CASSIDTNYGYTF. Here the CDR3 DNA reads TGTGCCAGTAGTATCGACACCAACTATGGCTACACCTTC.

The rearrangement joins TRBV6-6 to TRBJ2-1; D unresolved. The CDR3 is 15 residues long. V lost 6 bases and J lost 3, with 15 bases in between. The germline CDR1 and CDR2 sequences are MNHNY and SVGAGI (reference sequence). CDR3 DNA: TGTGCCAGCAGACCCGCGGATGTTAGCTACAATGAGCAGTTCTTC. Translated: CASRPADVSYNEQFF.

The chain uses TRBV5-1 and TRBJ1-4, with TRBD1 matching 7 bases. CDR1 is SGHRS and CDR2 is YFSETQ in the germline V gene. The CDR3 extends over 15 amino acids. V was clipped by 7 bases and J by 4 bases; unmatched bases: 10. The CDR3 coding sequence is TGCGCCAGCGGTATCACAGGGGCTGGTAATGAAAAACTGTTTTTT. Translation: CASGITGAGNEKLFF.

This chain joins TRBV11-2 and TRBJ2-7; no definite D call. From germline, CDR1 is SGHAT and CDR2 FQNNGV. The CDR3 has 11 residues. The V end lost 5 bases, the J end lost 3 bases, and 5 bases lay between the germline ends. CDR3 amino acids: CASSPHYEQYF. DNA of the CDR3: TGTGCCAGCAGCCCCCACTACGAGCAGTACTTC.

The rearrangement joins TRBV19 to TRBJ2-3; no firm D call. The V end was cut by 3 bases, the J end by 1 base, with 5 bases between. This CDR3 is 13 amino acids long. Germline V gene data show CDR1 as LNHDA and CDR2 as SQIVND (reference sequence). CDR3 sequence: CASSIPRTDTQYF. The CDR3 bases are TGTGCCAGTAGTATCCCCCGCACAGATACGCAGTATTTT.

This rearrangement joins TRBV6-5 to TRBJ2-1; no reliable D call. CDR1 is MNHEY, CDR2 SVGAGI, per germline. Trimming stripped 7 bases from V and 2 bases from J, with 12 bases between. The CDR3 loop spans 14 amino acids. CDR3 sequence: CASNSVGTYNEQFF. CDR3 sequence (DNA): TGTGCCAGCAACTCAGTGGGGACCTACAATGAGCAGTTCTTC.

The V call is TRBV5-6, the J call TRBJ2-5, with D tentatively TRBD2 (6 bases). In germline, CDR1 is SGHDT, CDR2 YYEEEE. The CDR3 runs 15 residues. V was trimmed by 0 bases and J by 5 bases, leaving 14 bases between them. DNA for the CDR3: TGTGCCAGCAGCTTGGTGGACTTCGGAGGGGAGACCCAGTACTTC. It encodes CASSLVDFGGETQYF. Full variable domain (missing parts from reference TRBV5-6 and TRBJ2-5): DAGVTQSPTHLIKTRGQQVTLRCSPKSGHDTVSWYQQALGQGPQFIFQYYEEEERQRGNFPDRFSGHQFPNYSSELNVNALLLGDSALYLCASSLVDFGGETQYFGPGTRLLVL.

The gene calls are TRBV27 and TRBJ2-1; 11 bases match TRBD2. The V gene end was trimmed by 6 bases and the J gene end by 7 bases; junction bases not matched to a gene: 5. Germline V lookup: CDR1 MNHEY, CDR2 SMNVEV (reference sequence). The CDR3 has 14 amino acids. The CDR3 loop is CASSPRTSGNEQFF. CDR3 DNA sequence: TGTGCCAGCAGCCCCCGGACTAGCGGGAATGAGCAGTTCTTC.

This chain joins TRBV28 and TRBJ2-3; TRBD1 matches 7 bases. The CDR3 is made up of 15 amino acids. V dropped 3 bases and J dropped 2; count of bases not matched to a gene: 5. Germline V CDR1 and CDR2: MDHEN, SYDVKM. The CDR3 nucleotides read TGTGCCAGCAGTTTTTCAGGACAGGCCACAGATACGCAGTATTTT. Translation: CASSFSGQATDTQYF.

The chain has TRBV29-1 and TRBJ2-5, with D possibly being TRBD1 (6 bases). The DNA matches TRBJ2-7 better at its end, which makes the J call doubtful. Germline CDR1 and CDR2: SQVTM and ANQGSEA. The CDR3 is 14 residues long. The CDR3 loop reads CSAGGGQFFYEQYF. DNA for the CDR3: TGCAGCGCCGGAGGCGGACAGTTCTTCTACGAGCAGTACTTC.

The chain couples TRBV2 to TRBJ2-7; D unresolved. V was trimmed by 4 bases and J by 3 bases, leaving 13 bases between them. CDR1 is SNHLY and CDR2 is FYNNEI in the germline V gene. This CDR3 has 14 amino acids. The DNA of the CDR3 is TGTGCCAGCAGTGCTACGGCCGAATACTACGAGCAGTACTTC. Protein sequence: CASSATAEYYEQYF. The complete variable domain, with remaining parts taken from reference TRBV2 and TRBJ2-7, reads EPEVTQTPSHQVTQMGQEVILRCVPISNHLYFYWYRQILGQKVEFLVSFYNNEISEKSEIFDDQFSVERPDGSNFTLKIRSTKLEDSAMYFCASSATAEYYEQYFGPGTRLTVT.

The chain couples TRBV6-5 to TRBJ2-7; TRBD2 agrees at 11 bases. The CDR3 consists of 15 residues. The J segment lost 7 bases and the V segment lost 5 bases, leaving 10 bases of the junction unmatched. Germline V CDR1 and CDR2: MNHEY, SVGAGI. CDR3 loop: CASSPGASGRNEQYF. CDR3 in DNA: TGTGCCAGCAGTCCCGGTGCTAGCGGGAGGAATGAGCAGTACTTC.

The chain combines TRBV11-2 with TRBJ2-7; 11 bases align to TRBD2. CDR3 size: 14 residues. Trimming removed 1 base from V and 6 bases from J; junction bases left unmatched: 2. Germline lookup yields CDR1 SGHAT and CDR2 FQNNGV. CDR3 protein: CASSLGGTSGEQYF. CDR3 nucleotides: TGTGCCAGCAGCTTAGGCGGGACTAGCGGCGAGCAGTACTTC. Drawing the rest from reference TRBV11-2 and TRBJ2-7, the complete variable domain is EAGVAQSPRYKIIEKRQSVAFWCNPISGHATLYWYQQILGQGPKLLIQFQNNGVVDDSQLPKDRFSAERLKGVDSTLKIQPAKLEDSAVYLCASSLGGTSGEQYFGPGTRLTVT.

This clone has a single count. The rearrangement joins TRBV2 to TRBJ2-7; TRBD1 matches 8 bases. V shed 7 bases, J shed 5 bases, and the junction held 10 bases outside the gene matches. Germline V lookup: CDR1 SNHLY, CDR2 FYNNEI. The CDR3 extends over 14 amino acids. The CDR3 loop is CASTNRQGSNEQYF. DNA of the CDR3: TGTGCCAGCACTAATAGACAGGGGTCCAACGAGCAGTACTTC.

The J gene is TRBJ2-2, the V gene TRBV5-6; D call uncertain. V dropped 3 bases and J dropped 3 bases, with 3 bases sitting between them. The CDR3 runs to 12 residues. CDR1 is SGHDT and CDR2 is YYEEEE in the germline V gene. The CDR3 DNA reads TGTGCCAGCAGCTCTTACACCGGGGAGCTGTTTTTT. Its protein is CASSSYTGELFF.

This clone has only a few counts. This chain uses TRBV28 with TRBJ2-7; TRBD2 matches at 7 bases. Germline-derived CDR1 and CDR2 are MDHEN and SYDVKM. V was pared by 6 bases and J by 3 bases, with 14 bases of the junction left unmatched. This CDR3 is 16 amino acids long. CDR3 nucleotide sequence: TGTGCCAGCAGCCCGAAGAGCGGGATTAGGTTCTACGAGCAGTACTTC. Residues: CASSPKSGIRFYEQYF.

The gene calls are TRBV30 and TRBJ2-1, with 10 bases that match TRBD1. The V gene end was trimmed by 2 bases and the J gene end by 7 bases; junction bases not matched to a gene: 5. The CDR3 is 14 residues long. Germline V gene sequence: CDR1 GTSNPN, CDR2 SVGIG (reference sequence). The CDR3 here is CAWSMDRGVNEQFF. DNA of the CDR3: TGTGCCTGGAGTATGGACAGGGGGGTGAATGAGCAGTTCTTC.

This sequence joins TRBV7-8 and TRBJ1-5; 7 nucleotides agree with TRBD1. The trim removed 0 bases at V and 3 bases at J, leaving 5 bases unmatched. The CDR3 runs 16 residues. Germline CDR1 and CDR2: SGHVS and FQNEAQ. In nucleotides, the CDR3 is TGTGCCAGCAGCTTAGCGCCGACAGGGAACAATCAGCCCCAGCATTTT. Translating it yields CASSLAPTGNNQPQHF.

The V and J genes are TRBV6-1 and TRBJ1-2; 8 nucleotides align to TRBD1. The CDR3 has 14 residues. V was pared by 4 bases and J by 8 bases, with 9 bases of the junction left unmatched. Germline assignment: CDR1 MNHNS and CDR2 SASEGT. In nucleotides, the CDR3 is TGTGCCAGCAGTGTAGAACGGACAGGGAACGGCTACACCTTC. Protein sequence: CASSVERTGNGYTF.

The rearrangement uses TRBV30 and TRBJ1-1, with TRBD1 matching 7 bases. Germline CDR1 is GTSNPN and CDR2 is SVGIG (reference sequence). The CDR3 has 14 residues. Trimming at V came to 5 bases and at J to 5 bases, leaving 11 bases not matched to a gene. CDR3 loop: CAWAKTGLGTEAFF. The CDR3 DNA reads as TGTGCCTGGGCCAAGACAGGGCTGGGGACTGAAGCTTTCTTT. Complete variable domain (other parts from reference TRBV30 and TRBJ1-1): SQTIHQWPATLVQPVGSPLSLECTVEGTSNPNLYWYRQAAGRGLQLLFYSVGIGQISSEVPQNLSASRPQDRQFILSSKKLLLSDSGFYLCAWAKTGLGTEAFFGQGTRLTVV.

CDR3 DNA sequence: TGTGCCAGCAGTTTATCGGTCGGACTAGCCGTTTCTGGGCAGTACTTC. Its translation is CASSLSVGLAVSGQYF. J is TRBJ2-7 and V is TRBV27; 8 bases match TRBD2. The length of the CDR3 is 16 residues. J was trimmed by 9 bases and V by 0 bases; bases with no gene match: 13. In germline, CDR1 is MNHEY, CDR2 SMNVEV (reference sequence).

This clone was counted a few times. This sequence may be a read error, since a much larger clone differs from it by one base. J is TRBJ2-1 and V is TRBV7-2; D is perhaps TRBD1 (5 bases). Between the trimmed V and J ends, which lost 5 bases and 6 bases, there was a span of 5 bases. Germline CDR1 is SGHTA and CDR2 is FQGNSA. CDR3 length: 11 residues. The CDR3 DNA reads as TGTGCCAGCAGCCAGGGCAATGAGCAGTTCTTC. This sequence encodes CASSQGNEQFF. Full variable domain (outside the CDR3, taken from reference TRBV7-2 and TRBJ2-1): GAGVSQSPSNKVTEKGKDVELRCDPISGHTALYWYRQSLGQGLEFLIYFQGNSAPDKSGLPSDRFSAERTGGSVSTLTIQRTQQEDSAVYLCASSQGNEQFFGPGTRLTVL.

The chain joins TRBV19 to TRBJ2-1; D remains unclear. The CDR3 runs 17 residues. Germline V lookup: CDR1 LNHDA, CDR2 SQIVND (reference sequence). V lost 10 bases, J lost 0 bases, and 22 bases lay in between. In DNA form, the CDR3 reads TGTGCCACCCGATTTAGCCCAATAAGGAGCTCCTACAATGAGCAGTTCTTC. Translating gives CATRFSPIRSSYNEQFF.

This sequence joins TRBV28 and TRBJ2-3, with 9 bases that match TRBD2. V lost 4 bases and J lost 2; bases outside the gene matches: 7. Germline-derived CDR1 and CDR2 are MDHEN and SYDVKM. The CDR3 is 16 amino acids. CDR3 protein: CASSSLTSGYTDTQYF. CDR3 nucleotides: TGTGCCAGCAGTTCCCTGACTAGCGGTTACACAGATACGCAGTATTTT.

V is TRBV10-3 and J is TRBJ2-5; TRBD1 matches at 9 bases. Gene TRBJ2-7 matches the end of the DNA better, so the J call may be wrong. Germline loops: CDR1 ENHRY, CDR2 SYGVKD. There are 17 residues in the CDR3. The CDR3 reads CASTGTGLNFSGYEQYF. CDR3 DNA: TGTGCCTCGACCGGGACAGGGTTAAACTTTTCGGGCTACGAGCAGTACTTC.

The chain links TRBV6-5 to TRBJ2-2; D unclear. Germline values: CDR1 MNHEY, CDR2 SVGAGI. V was cut by 4 bases and J by 0 bases, with 12 bases left in between. The CDR3 runs to 16 residues. The CDR3 DNA reads TGTGCCAGCAGTTGGACGAGCGACTCGAACACCGGGGAGCTGTTTTTT. Its translation is CASSWTSDSNTGELFF.